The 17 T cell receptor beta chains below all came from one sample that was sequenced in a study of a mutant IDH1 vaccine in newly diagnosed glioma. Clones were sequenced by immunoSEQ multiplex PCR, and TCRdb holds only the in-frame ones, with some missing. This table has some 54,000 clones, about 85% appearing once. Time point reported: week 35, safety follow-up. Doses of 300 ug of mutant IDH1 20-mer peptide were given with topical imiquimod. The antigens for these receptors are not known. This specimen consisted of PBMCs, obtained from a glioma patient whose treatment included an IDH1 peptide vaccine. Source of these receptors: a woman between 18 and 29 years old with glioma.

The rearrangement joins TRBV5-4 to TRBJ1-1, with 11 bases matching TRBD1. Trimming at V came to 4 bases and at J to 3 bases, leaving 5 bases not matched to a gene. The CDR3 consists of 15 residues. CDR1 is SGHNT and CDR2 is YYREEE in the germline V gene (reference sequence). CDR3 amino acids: CASSGRTGGDTEAFF. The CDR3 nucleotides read TGTGCCAGCAGCGGACGGACAGGGGGCGACACTGAAGCTTTCTTT.

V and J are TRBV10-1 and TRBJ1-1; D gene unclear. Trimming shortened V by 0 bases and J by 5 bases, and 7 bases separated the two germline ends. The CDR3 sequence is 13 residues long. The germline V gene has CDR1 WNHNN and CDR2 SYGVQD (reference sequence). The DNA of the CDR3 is TGCGCCAGCAGTGAGTCGCGAGGTACTGAAGCTTTCTTT. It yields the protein CASSESRGTEAFF.

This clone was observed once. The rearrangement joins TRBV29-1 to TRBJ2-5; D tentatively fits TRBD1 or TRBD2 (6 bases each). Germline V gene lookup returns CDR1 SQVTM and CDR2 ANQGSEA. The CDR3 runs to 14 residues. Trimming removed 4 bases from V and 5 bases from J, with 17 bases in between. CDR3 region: CSVGGAGGWETQYF. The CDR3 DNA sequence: TGCAGCGTTGGGGGGGCAGGCGGCTGGGAGACCCAGTACTTC. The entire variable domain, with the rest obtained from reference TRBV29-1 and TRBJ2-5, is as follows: SAVISQKPSRDICQRGTSLTIQCQVDSQVTMMFWYRQQPGQSLTLIATANQGSEATYESGFVIDKFPISRPNLTFSTLTVSNMSPEDSSIYLCSVGGAGGWETQYFGPGTRLLVL.

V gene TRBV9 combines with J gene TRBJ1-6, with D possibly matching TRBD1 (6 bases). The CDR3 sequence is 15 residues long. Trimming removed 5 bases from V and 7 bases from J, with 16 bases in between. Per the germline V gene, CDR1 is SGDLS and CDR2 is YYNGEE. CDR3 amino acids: CASSFGVGANSPLHF. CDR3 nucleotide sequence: TGTGCCAGCAGTTTCGGGGTGGGGGCCAATTCACCCCTCCACTTT.

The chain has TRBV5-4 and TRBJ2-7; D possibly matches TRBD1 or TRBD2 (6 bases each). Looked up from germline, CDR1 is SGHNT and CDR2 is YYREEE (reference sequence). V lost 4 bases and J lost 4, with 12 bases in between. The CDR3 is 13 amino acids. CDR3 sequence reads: CASSQGGIYEQYF. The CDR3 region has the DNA TGTGCCAGCAGCCAAGGGGGGATTTACGAGCAGTACTTC.

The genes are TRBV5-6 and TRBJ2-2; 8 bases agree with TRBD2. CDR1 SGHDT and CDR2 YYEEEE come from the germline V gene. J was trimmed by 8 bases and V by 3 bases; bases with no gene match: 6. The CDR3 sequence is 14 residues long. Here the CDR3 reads CASSSGGRRGELFF. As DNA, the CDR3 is TGTGCCAGCAGCTCGGGGGGGCGCCGAGGGGAGCTGTTTTTT.

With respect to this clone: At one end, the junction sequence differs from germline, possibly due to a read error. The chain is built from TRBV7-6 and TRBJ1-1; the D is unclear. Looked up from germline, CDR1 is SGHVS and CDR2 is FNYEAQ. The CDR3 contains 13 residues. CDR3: CASSPSFNNEAFF. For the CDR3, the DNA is TGTGCCAGCAGCCCCTCATTTAACAATGAAGCTTTCTTT.

The CDR3 sequence is CASSLPGAVLGEQYF. CDR3 DNA sequence: TGTGCCAGCAGCTTGCCGGGGGCGGTCTTGGGAGAGCAGTACTTC. The rearrangement uses TRBV7-9 and TRBJ2-7; the D gene could be TRBD1 or TRBD2 (6 bases each). The CDR3 totals 15 residues. CDR1 and CDR2 from the germline V gene are SEHNR and FQNEAQ (reference sequence). V shed 3 bases and J shed 7 bases, with 19 bases lying between them.

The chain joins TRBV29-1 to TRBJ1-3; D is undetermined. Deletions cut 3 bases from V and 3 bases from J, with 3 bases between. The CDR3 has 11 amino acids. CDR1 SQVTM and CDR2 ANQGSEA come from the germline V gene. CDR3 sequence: CSVDHGNTIYF. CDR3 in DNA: TGCAGCGTTGACCATGGAAACACCATATATTTT.

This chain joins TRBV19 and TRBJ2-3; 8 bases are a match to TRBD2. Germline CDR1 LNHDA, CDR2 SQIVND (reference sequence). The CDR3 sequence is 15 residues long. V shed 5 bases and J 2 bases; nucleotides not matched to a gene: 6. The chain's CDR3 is CASSAGGGYTDTQYF. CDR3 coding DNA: TGTGCCAGTAGTGCCGGGGGGGGTTACACAGATACGCAGTATTTT.

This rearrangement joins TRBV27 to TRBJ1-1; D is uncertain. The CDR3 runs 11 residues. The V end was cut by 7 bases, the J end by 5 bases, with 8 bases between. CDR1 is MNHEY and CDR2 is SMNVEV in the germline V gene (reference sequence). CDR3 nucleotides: TGTGCCAGCATTGTCGGGACTGAAGCTTTCTTT. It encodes CASIVGTEAFF.

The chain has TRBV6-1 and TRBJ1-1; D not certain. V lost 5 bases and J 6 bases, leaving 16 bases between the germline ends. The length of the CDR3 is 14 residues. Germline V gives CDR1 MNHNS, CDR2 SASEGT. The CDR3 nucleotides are TGTGCCAGCAGTCCCCACTGGACTGGCGCTGAAGCTTTCTTT. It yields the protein CASSPHWTGAEAFF.

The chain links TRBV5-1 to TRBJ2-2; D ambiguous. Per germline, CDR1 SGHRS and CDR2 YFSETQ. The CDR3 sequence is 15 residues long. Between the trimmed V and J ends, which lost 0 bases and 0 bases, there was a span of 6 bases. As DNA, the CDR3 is TGCGCCAGCAGCTTGGCAGGAACGAACACCGGGGAGCTGTTTTTT. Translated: CASSLAGTNTGELFF.

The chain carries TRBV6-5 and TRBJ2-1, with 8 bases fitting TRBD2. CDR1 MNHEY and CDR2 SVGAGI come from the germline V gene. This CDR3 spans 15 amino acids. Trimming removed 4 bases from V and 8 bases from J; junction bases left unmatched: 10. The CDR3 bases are TGTGCCAGCAGTTCCCCGGGACTAGTAAGTGATGAGCAGTTCTTC. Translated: CASSSPGLVSDEQFF.

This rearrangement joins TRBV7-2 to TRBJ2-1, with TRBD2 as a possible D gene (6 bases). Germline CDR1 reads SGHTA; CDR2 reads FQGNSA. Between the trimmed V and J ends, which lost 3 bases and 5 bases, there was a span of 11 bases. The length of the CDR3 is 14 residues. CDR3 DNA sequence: TGTGCCAGCAGCTTGGTAGGCGGGGACAATGAGCAGTTCTTC. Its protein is CASSLVGGDNEQFF.

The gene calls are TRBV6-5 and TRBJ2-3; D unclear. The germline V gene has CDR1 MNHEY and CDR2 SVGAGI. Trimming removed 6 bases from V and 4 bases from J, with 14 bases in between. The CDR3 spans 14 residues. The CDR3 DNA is TGTGCCAGCAGGAACCAAAAGCGATCAGATACGCAGTATTTT. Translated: CASRNQKRSDTQYF.

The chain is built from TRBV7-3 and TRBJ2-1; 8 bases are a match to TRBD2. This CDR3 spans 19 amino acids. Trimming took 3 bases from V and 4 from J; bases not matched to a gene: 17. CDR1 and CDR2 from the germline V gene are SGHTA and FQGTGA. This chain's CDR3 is CASSFAESLQRGNYNEQFF. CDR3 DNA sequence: TGTGCCAGCAGCTTCGCTGAGTCACTACAGCGGGGGAATTACAATGAGCAGTTCTTC.